This T cell receptor (beta chain) comes out of a study of identical twins. Overall study findings and caveats: Because invariant MAIT and iNKT cells could be present, zero-insertion analyses could be partly confounded. For monozygotic twins, models underestimated out-of-frame TCR alpha sharing.

TCRdb ran MiXCR on the 5' RACE reads and lists one entry per CDR3 protein. The repertoire includes fewer than 500,000 distinct CDR3 sequences, 24% of them detected once, and around 3% sits in the top ten. After removal of 3 bases from V and 3 bases from J, the junction contained 3 bases not matched to a gene. CDR1 is LGHDT and CDR2 is YNNKEL in the germline V gene (reference sequence). The CDR3 runs to 14 residues. This clonotype was counted a few times. Its antigen remains unknown. This sample was also put to use in a study of T cells expressing NK-cell markers. That study adds: Of CD8+ T cells, roughly 1.0-7.0% belonged to dominant NKG2C+ clonotypes in five or six donors.

V and J are TRBV3-1 and TRBJ2-7; 9 bases fit TRBD1. Sequencing input: CD4+ T cells sorted from blood. The receptor comes from a woman aged 18-29 years in good health. CDR3 nucleotide sequence: TGTGCCAGCAGCCAGACAGGGGGAATCTACGAGCAGTACTTC. The encoded protein is CASSQTGGIYEQYF.